These 28 T cell receptor beta chains share one sample of origin, sequenced in a study of cytotoxic CD8 clonotypes in ibrutinib-treated CLL. Only in-frame clones appear in the TCRdb table, and some are missing; sequencing was by immunoSEQ multiplex PCR. Found here are 15,000 to 20,000 clones, roughly three fifths of them singletons; the top ten hold 20% to 30%. The sequences come from PBMCs, collected after 12 months of ibrutinib treatment. These receptors originate from a human donor with chronic lymphocytic leukemia.

The chain carries TRBV2 and TRBJ2-7; TRBD1 matches at 9 bases. The CDR3 spans 12 residues. Germline trimming cut 6 bases from V and 6 bases from J; bases unmatched to any gene: 3. CDR1 and CDR2 (germline): SNHLY, FYNNEI. CDR3 amino acids: CASSETGGEQYF. CDR3 nucleotide sequence: TGTGCCAGCAGCGAGACAGGGGGCGAGCAGTACTTC.

The rearrangement uses TRBV6-1 and TRBJ2-7; D gene ambiguous. Trimming shortened V by 2 bases and J by 1 base, and 9 bases separated the two germline ends. The CDR3 length is 14 residues. Germline V gene sequence: CDR1 MNHNS, CDR2 SASEGT. Written as DNA, the CDR3 is TGTGCCAGCAGTGAAACGGACCCGTCCTACGAGCAGTACTTC. Amino acids: CASSETDPSYEQYF.

V is TRBV10-3 and J is TRBJ2-1; 13 bases map to TRBD2. Trimming at V came to 3 bases and at J to 1 base, leaving 9 bases not matched to a gene. The CDR3 totals 19 residues. Germline lookup yields CDR1 ENHRY and CDR2 SYGVKD. The chain's CDR3 is CAISDSGLAGVGSYNEQFF. CDR3 nucleotides: TGTGCCATCAGTGACTCAGGACTAGCGGGAGTTGGGTCCTACAATGAGCAGTTCTTC.

The chain is built from TRBV11-2 and TRBJ2-3; D call uncertain. CDR1 is SGHAT, CDR2 FQNNGV, per germline. The V gene lost 2 bases and the J gene lost 0 bases, with 6 bases spanning the gap. The CDR3 spans 14 residues. DNA for the CDR3: TGTGCCAGCAGCTTATTGGTTAGCACAGATACGCAGTATTTT. Protein: CASSLLVSTDTQYF.

The chain links TRBV28 to TRBJ1-1; the match to TRBD1 covers 9 bases. Germline V gene sequence: CDR1 MDHEN, CDR2 SYDVKM. V trimming: 5 bases; J trimming: 6 bases; junction bases outside the gene matches: 4. The CDR3 is 13 residues long. CDR3 nucleotides: TGTGCCAGCAGTACGGGACAGGGCCCTGAAGCTTTCTTT. Protein sequence: CASSTGQGPEAFF.

This clone was found once. The chain links TRBV6-6 to TRBJ2-3, with D uncertain. The CDR3 covers 12 residues. Trimming pared 7 bases from V and 2 bases from J, leaving 7 bases between. Germline V gene lookup returns CDR1 MNHNY and CDR2 SVGAGI (reference sequence). In DNA, the CDR3 is TGTGCCAGCAACATAGCCACAGATACGCAGTATTTT. Translating it yields CASNIATDTQYF.

This clone was observed a handful of times. The chain has TRBV9 and TRBJ2-1; D not certain. The V gene's germline CDR1 is SGDLS and CDR2 YYNGEE. This CDR3 has 15 residues. Deletions cut 4 bases from V and 0 bases from J, with 11 bases between. CDR3 sequence: CASSPYQNSYNEQFF. CDR3 nucleotides: TGTGCCAGCAGCCCCTACCAGAACTCCTACAATGAGCAGTTCTTC.

V gene TRBV6-1 combines with J gene TRBJ2-7, with D unresolved. The CDR3 totals 12 residues. V was cut by 3 bases and J by 7 bases, with 10 bases left in between. From germline, CDR1 is MNHNS and CDR2 SASEGT. The CDR3 sequence is CASSEGSWEQYF. The CDR3 DNA is TGTGCCAGCAGTGAGGGGTCCTGGGAGCAGTACTTC.

The CDR3 region is CASSGIGALGNQPQHF. The CDR3 nucleotides read TGTGCCAGTAGCGGCATTGGGGCCCTCGGCAATCAGCCCCAGCATTTT. V and J are TRBV19 and TRBJ1-5; a possible D gene is TRBD1 (5 bases). The CDR3 extends over 16 amino acids. Germline CDR1 is LNHDA and CDR2 is SQIVND (reference sequence). Trimming removed 6 bases from V and 2 bases from J, with 17 bases in between.

The gene calls are TRBV29-1 and TRBJ2-7; weak D call: TRBD1 (6 bases). V was pared by 7 bases and J by 0 bases, with 16 bases between. Germline CDR1 SQVTM, CDR2 ANQGSEA. The CDR3 is 14 residues long. The CDR3 DNA sequence: TGCAGCGCAATCCCCCAGGACAGCTCCTACGAGCAGTACTTC. This codes for CSAIPQDSSYEQYF.

The chain couples TRBV7-8 to TRBJ1-5; possible D gene TRBD1, 6 bases. V dropped 2 bases and J dropped 0 bases, with 14 bases sitting between them. This CDR3 has 17 amino acids. The V gene's germline CDR1 is SGHVS and CDR2 FQNEAQ. As DNA, the CDR3 is TGTGCCAGCAGCTTAAGTCCAGGGGTGTATAGCAATCAGCCCCAGCATTTT. Translating gives CASSLSPGVYSNQPQHF.

The chain links TRBV19 to TRBJ2-1, with 15 positions matching TRBD2. Losses at the gene ends were 5 bases for V and 7 bases for J; bases not matched to a gene: 6. Germline CDR1 reads LNHDA; CDR2 reads SQIVND (reference sequence). The CDR3 is made up of 16 amino acids. CDR3 loop: CASSAPGLAGGNEQFF. The CDR3 DNA follows: TGTGCCAGTAGTGCCCCGGGACTAGCGGGAGGTAATGAGCAGTTCTTC.

This chain uses TRBV5-4 with TRBJ2-7; 7 bases are shared with TRBD2. Germline lookup yields CDR1 SGHNT and CDR2 YYREEE (reference sequence). V shed 2 bases, J shed 0 bases, and the junction held 5 bases outside the gene matches. This CDR3 region has 15 residues. The chain's CDR3 is CASSLPGGSSYEQYF. The CDR3 nucleotides read TGTGCCAGCAGCTTACCGGGAGGCTCCTCCTACGAGCAGTACTTC. The full variable domain, its missing parts supplied by reference TRBV5-4 and TRBJ2-7, is ETGVTQSPTHLIKTRGQQVTLRCSSQSGHNTVSWYQQALGQGPQFIFQYYREEENGRGNFPPRFSGLQFPNYSSELNVNALELDDSALYLCASSLPGGSSYEQYFGPGTRLTVT.

This clone appeared a few times. Other DNA sequences from this sample encode an identical CDR3 as well. This chain uses TRBV5-1 with TRBJ1-4; possible D gene TRBD1, 5 bases. Trimming removed 0 bases from V and 0 bases from J, with 6 bases in between. Per germline, CDR1 SGHRS and CDR2 YFSETQ. The CDR3 is 15 residues long. CDR3 DNA: TGCGCCAGCAGCTTGGAAGGGGCAACTAATGAAAAACTGTTTTTT. Translation: CASSLEGATNEKLFF. The entire variable domain, with the rest obtained from reference TRBV5-1 and TRBJ1-4, is as follows: KAGVTQTPRYLIKTRGQQVTLSCSPISGHRSVSWYQQTPGQGLQFLFEYFSETQRNKGNFPGRFSGRQFSNSRSEMNVSTLELGDSALYLCASSLEGATNEKLFFGSGTQLSVL.

The rearrangement links TRBV25-1 to TRBJ2-1; 7 bases fit TRBD1. CDR3 length equals 15 residues. Germline assignment: CDR1 MGHDK and CDR2 SYGVNS. Trimming at V came to 1 base and at J to 0 bases, leaving 0 bases not matched to a gene. CDR3 in DNA: TGTGCCAGCAGTGAATGGGACAGCTCCTACAATGAGCAGTTCTTC. It yields the protein CASSEWDSSYNEQFF. The full variable domain, in which reference TRBV25-1 and TRBJ2-1 provide the parts outside the CDR3, is EADIYQTPRYLVIGTGKKITLECSQTMGHDKMYWYQQDPGMELHLIHYSYGVNSTEKGDLSSESTVSRIRTEHFPLTLESARPSHTSQYLCASSEWDSSYNEQFFGPGTRLTVL.

The table lists this clone with a few counts. J is TRBJ2-7 and V is TRBV4-2; 11 bases map to TRBD1. The V segment lost 0 bases and the J segment 0 bases; nucleotides outside the gene matches: 1. This CDR3 comprises 16 residues. The germline gives CDR1 LGHNA, CDR2 YNFKEQ. The CDR3 protein is CASSQDGTGGSYEQYF. DNA of the CDR3: TGTGCCAGCAGCCAAGATGGGACAGGGGGCTCCTACGAGCAGTACTTC.

This clone was detected a few times. This chain connects TRBV5-4 to TRBJ2-5; D perhaps matches TRBD1 (6 bases). Germline CDR1 is SGHNT and CDR2 is YYREEE (reference sequence). The CDR3 loop spans 16 amino acids. Trimming cost V 0 bases and J 1 base, with 13 bases left between them. DNA for the CDR3: TGTGCCAGCAGCTTGGCCATCTCAGGGGCCCAAGAGACCCAGTACTTC. Its translation: CASSLAISGAQETQYF.

The chain is built from TRBV28 and TRBJ2-7; 10 positions match TRBD2. Germline CDR1 and CDR2: MDHEN and SYDVKM. There are 16 residues in the CDR3. Trimming cost V 6 bases and J 0 bases; bases outside gene matches: 8. CDR3 in DNA: TGTGCCAGCAGCAGATCCGCTAGCGGGAGCTCCTACGAGCAGTACTTC. Protein: CASSRSASGSSYEQYF.

The chain is built from TRBV13 and TRBJ1-4, with D maybe TRBD1 (5 bases). Germline CDR1 is PRHDT and CDR2 is FYEKMQ (reference sequence). This CDR3 has 14 amino acids. V gave up 3 bases and J gave up 7 bases, with 12 bases separating them. The CDR3 loop reads CASSFGGRSEKLFF. Written as DNA, the CDR3 is TGTGCCAGCAGCTTTGGGGGGAGGAGTGAAAAACTGTTTTTT. Using reference TRBV13 and TRBJ1-4 for the parts outside the CDR3, the full variable domain is AAGVIQSPRHLIKEKRETATLKCYPIPRHDTVYWYQQGPGQDPQFLISFYEKMQSDKGSIPDRFSAQQFSDYHSELNMSSLELGDSALYFCASSFGGRSEKLFFGSGTQLSVL.

This chain connects TRBV14 to TRBJ1-1; D might be TRBD1 (5 bases). The V end lost 3 bases, the J end lost 4 bases, and 15 bases lay between the germline ends. Looked up from germline, CDR1 is SGHDN and CDR2 is FVKESK. There are 15 residues in the CDR3. The CDR3: CASSQGRKGTTEAFF. In DNA form, the CDR3 reads TGTGCCAGCAGCCAGGGGCGGAAGGGGACCACTGAAGCTTTCTTT.

The V gene is TRBV6-4, the J gene TRBJ2-1; 13 nucleotides align to TRBD2. This CDR3 is 15 amino acids long. Germline CDR1 reads MRHNA; CDR2 reads SNTAGT. V shed 2 bases and J 10 bases; nucleotides not matched to a gene: 5. CDR3 bases: TGTGCCAGCAGTGACGGACTAGCGGGAGTAGAGGAGCAGTTCTTC. It codes for CASSDGLAGVEEQFF.

V and J are TRBV6-6 and TRBJ1-1, with TRBD1 matching over 9 bases. CDR3 length: 15 residues. Germline V gene lookup returns CDR1 MNHNY and CDR2 SVGAGI (reference sequence). V dropped 4 bases and J dropped 4; count of bases not matched to a gene: 7. The CDR3 sequence: CASSSQQGAGTEAFF. The DNA for the CDR3 is TGTGCCAGCAGTTCCCAACAGGGGGCCGGCACTGAAGCTTTCTTT.

V is TRBV28 and J is TRBJ1-5, with TRBD1 identical over 7 bases. The V gene's germline CDR1 is MDHEN and CDR2 SYDVKM. The CDR3 runs 15 residues. V shed 4 bases, J shed 6 bases, and the junction held 9 bases outside the gene matches. The DNA of the CDR3 is TGTGCCAGCAGTTCAACCCCAGGGGGGGGTCAGCCCCAGCATTTT. Its protein is CASSSTPGGGQPQHF.

V is TRBV5-1 and J is TRBJ2-2; D gene unclear. From germline, CDR1 is SGHRS and CDR2 YFSETQ. The CDR3 is 13 amino acids. Trimming cost V 3 bases and J 3 bases, with 6 bases left between them. Written as DNA, the CDR3 is TGCGCCAGCAGCTGGTGGGACACCGGGGAGCTGTTTTTT. The encoded protein is CASSWWDTGELFF.

This clone was observed once. The chain uses TRBV19 and TRBJ1-1; D not certain. V was cut by 7 bases and J by 5 bases, with 14 bases left in between. This CDR3 is built from 13 residues. CDR1 and CDR2 (germline): LNHDA, SQIVND (reference sequence). The CDR3 sequence: CASTRARGTEAFF. Written as DNA, the CDR3 is TGTGCCAGTACCCGGGCCAGAGGGACTGAAGCTTTCTTT.

V is TRBV4-1 and J is TRBJ2-3, with TRBD1 matching over 10 bases. The CDR3 covers 15 residues. Trimming at V came to 4 bases and at J to 4 bases, leaving 5 bases not matched to a gene. CDR1 and CDR2 (germline): MGHRA, YSYEKL. Written as DNA, the CDR3 is TGCGCCAGCAGCCGCTCGGGACAGGGGTCAGATACGCAGTATTTT. Translated: CASSRSGQGSDTQYF.

This chain joins TRBV5-5 and TRBJ2-7; 7 bases match TRBD2. V shed 2 bases, J shed 6 bases, and the junction held 5 bases outside the gene matches. This CDR3 spans 13 amino acids. Germline V CDR1 and CDR2: SGHKS, YYEKEE (reference sequence). The CDR3, as DNA: TGTGCCAGCAGCTTCAGCTGGGAGGGCGAGCAGTACTTC. Its protein product is CASSFSWEGEQYF. Looking up the rest from reference TRBV5-5 and TRBJ2-7 gives the full variable domain: DAGVTQSPTHLIKTRGQQVTLRCSPISGHKSVSWYQQVLGQGPQFIFQYYEKEERGRGNFPDRFSARQFPNYSSELNVNALLLGDSALYLCASSFSWEGEQYFGPGTRLTVT.

V is TRBV2 and J is TRBJ2-1; D might be TRBD2 (6 bases). Germline assignment: CDR1 SNHLY and CDR2 FYNNEI. V was trimmed by 3 bases and J by 0 bases, leaving 12 bases between them. The CDR3 loop spans 16 amino acids. The CDR3 here is CASSEWDSPSYNEQFF. CDR3 nucleotide sequence: TGTGCCAGCAGTGAGTGGGACTCCCCCTCCTACAATGAGCAGTTCTTC.